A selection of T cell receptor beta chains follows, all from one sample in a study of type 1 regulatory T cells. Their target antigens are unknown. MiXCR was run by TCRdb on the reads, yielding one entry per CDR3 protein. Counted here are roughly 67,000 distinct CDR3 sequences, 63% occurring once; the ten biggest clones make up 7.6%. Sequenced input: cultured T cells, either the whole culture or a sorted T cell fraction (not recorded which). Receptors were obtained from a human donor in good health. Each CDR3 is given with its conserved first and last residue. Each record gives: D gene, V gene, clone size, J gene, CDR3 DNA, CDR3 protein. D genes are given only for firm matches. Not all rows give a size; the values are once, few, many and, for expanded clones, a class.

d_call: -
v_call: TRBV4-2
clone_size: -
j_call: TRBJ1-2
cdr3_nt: TGTGCCAGCAGCCAAGATGGGGTACTTCATGGCTACACCTTC
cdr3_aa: CASSQDGVLHGYTF

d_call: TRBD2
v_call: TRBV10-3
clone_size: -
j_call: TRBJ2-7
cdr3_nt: TGTGCCATCAGTGAACCGACTAGCGGGAGAGTCCACGAGCAGTACTTC
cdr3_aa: CAISEPTSGRVHEQYF

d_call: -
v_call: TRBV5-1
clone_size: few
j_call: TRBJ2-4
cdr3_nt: TGCGCCAGCAGCTTGGATTCGGCTTCCAAAAACATTCAGTACTTC
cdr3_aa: CASSLDSASKNIQYF

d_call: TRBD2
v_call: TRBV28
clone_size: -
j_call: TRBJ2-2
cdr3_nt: TGTGCCAGCAGATCTAGCGGGAGAACCGGGGAGCTGTTTTTT
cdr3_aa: CASRSSGRTGELFF

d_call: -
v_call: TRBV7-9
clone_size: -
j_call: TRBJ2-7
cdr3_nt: TGTGCCAGCAGCTCGCAGGGACCGGGTTCCTACGAGCAGTACTTC
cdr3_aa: CASSSQGPGSYEQYF

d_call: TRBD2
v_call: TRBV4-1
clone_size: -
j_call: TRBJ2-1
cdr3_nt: TGCGCCAGCAGCCAAGAAGGTAGCGGGATCTACAATGAGCAGTTCTTC
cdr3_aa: CASSQEGSGIYNEQFF

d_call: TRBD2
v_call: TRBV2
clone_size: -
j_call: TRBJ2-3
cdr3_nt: TGTGCCAGCAGACAACTAGCGTTAACGACAGATACGCAGTATTTT
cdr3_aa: CASRQLALTTDTQYF

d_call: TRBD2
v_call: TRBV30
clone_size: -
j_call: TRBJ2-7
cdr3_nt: TGTGCCTGGTCCCCGGGGGGGGGGAGGCAGTACTTC
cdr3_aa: CAWSPGGGRQYF

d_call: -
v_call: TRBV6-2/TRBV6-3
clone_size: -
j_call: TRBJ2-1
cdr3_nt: TGTGCCAGCAGTTCGGGACCGGGGATACACAATGAGCAGTTCTTC
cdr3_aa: CASSSGPGIHNEQFF

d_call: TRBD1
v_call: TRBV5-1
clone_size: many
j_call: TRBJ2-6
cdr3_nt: TGCGCCAGCAGCTTCATGGAACAGGGGAGCTCTGGGGCCAACGTCCTGACTTTC
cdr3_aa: CASSFMEQGSSGANVLTF

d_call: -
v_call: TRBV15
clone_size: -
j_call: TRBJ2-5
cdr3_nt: TGTGCCACCAGCAGAGTCAAAGAGACCCAGTACTTC
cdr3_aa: CATSRVKETQYF

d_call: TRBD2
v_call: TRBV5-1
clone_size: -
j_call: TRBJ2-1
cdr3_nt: TGCGCCAGCAGCGACGGGACTAGGGGTGGTAATGAGCAGTTCTTC
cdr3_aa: CASSDGTRGGNEQFF

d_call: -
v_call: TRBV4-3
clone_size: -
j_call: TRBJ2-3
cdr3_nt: TGCGCCAGCAGCCAAGCTCCCCCTGGCTTGGCAGATACGCAGTATTTT
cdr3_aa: CASSQAPPGLADTQYF

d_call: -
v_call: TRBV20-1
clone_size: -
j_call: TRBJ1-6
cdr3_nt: TGCAGTGCTAGCGGCCGAGATTCACCCCTCCACTTT
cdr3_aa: CSASGRDSPLHF

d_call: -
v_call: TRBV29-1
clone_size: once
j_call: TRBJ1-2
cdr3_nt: TGCAGCGTTATGCACAGGGACTATGGCTACACCTTC
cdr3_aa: CSVMHRDYGYTF

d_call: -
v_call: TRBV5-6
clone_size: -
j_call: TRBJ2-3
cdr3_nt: TGTGCCAGCAGCGTGACTCATGCAGATACGCAGTATTTT
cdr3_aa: CASSVTHADTQYF

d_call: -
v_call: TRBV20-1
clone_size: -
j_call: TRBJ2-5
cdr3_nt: TGCAGTGCTAGAGGCAATCCGGGCGAGACCCAGTACTTC
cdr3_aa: CSARGNPGETQYF

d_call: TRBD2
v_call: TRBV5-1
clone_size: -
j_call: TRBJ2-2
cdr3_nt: TGCGCCAGCAGCCCACCGGGACTAGCGTTCACCGGGGAGCTGTTTTTT
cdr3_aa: CASSPPGLAFTGELFF

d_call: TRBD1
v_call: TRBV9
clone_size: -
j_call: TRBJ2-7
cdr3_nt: TGTGCCAGCAGCGGCCGGGACAGCTCCTACGAGCAGTACTTC
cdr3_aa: CASSGRDSSYEQYF

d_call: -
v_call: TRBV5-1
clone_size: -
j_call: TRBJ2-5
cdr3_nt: TGCGCCAGCAGCTTGGGACTCCAGGATCAAGAGACCCAGTACTTC
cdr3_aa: CASSLGLQDQETQYF

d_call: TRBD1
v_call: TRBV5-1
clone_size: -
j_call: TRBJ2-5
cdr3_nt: TGCGCCAGCAGCCCGGATACGACAGGGTGGGAGACCCAGTACTTC
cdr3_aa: CASSPDTTGWETQYF

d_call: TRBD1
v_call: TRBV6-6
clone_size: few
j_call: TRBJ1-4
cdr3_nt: TGTGCCAGCAGCGCCGGGACAGGGCGCGAAAAACTGTTTTTT
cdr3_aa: CASSAGTGREKLFF

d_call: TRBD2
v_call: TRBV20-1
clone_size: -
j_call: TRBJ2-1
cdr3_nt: TGCAGTGCTACTAAAATAGCGGGAGGGCCTTACAATGAGCAGTTCTTC
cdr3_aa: CSATKIAGGPYNEQFF

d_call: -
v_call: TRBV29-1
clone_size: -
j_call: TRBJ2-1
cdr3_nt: TGCAGCGTTTTTGAAAATGAGCAGTTCTTC
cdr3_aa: CSVFENEQFF

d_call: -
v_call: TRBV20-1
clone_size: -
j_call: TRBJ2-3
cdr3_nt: TGCAGTGCAAGAGTTGGAGATACGCAGTATTTT
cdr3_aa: CSARVGDTQYF

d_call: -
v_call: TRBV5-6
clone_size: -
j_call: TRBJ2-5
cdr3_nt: TGTGCCAGCAGCTTGGTGGGGCAGGGGCTGAAGACCCAGTACTTC
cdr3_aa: CASSLVGQGLKTQYF

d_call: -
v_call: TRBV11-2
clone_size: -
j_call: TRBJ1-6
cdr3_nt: TGTGCCAGCAGCTTAGAGCGGGTTACCCTCCACTTT
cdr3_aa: CASSLERVTLHF

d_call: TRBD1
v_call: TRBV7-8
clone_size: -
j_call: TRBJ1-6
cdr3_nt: TGTGCCAGCAGCTTAGAGGACAGGGGATCACCCCTCCACTTT
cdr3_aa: CASSLEDRGSPLHF

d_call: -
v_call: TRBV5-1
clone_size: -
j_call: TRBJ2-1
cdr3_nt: TGCGCCAGCAGCTTCCTAGCGAAAAGCTCCTACAATGAGCAGTTCTTC
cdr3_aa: CASSFLAKSSYNEQFF

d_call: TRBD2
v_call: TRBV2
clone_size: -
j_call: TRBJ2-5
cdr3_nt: TGTGCCAGCAGTGGGGGGAGGGTAGAGACCCAGTACTTC
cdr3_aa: CASSGGRVETQYF

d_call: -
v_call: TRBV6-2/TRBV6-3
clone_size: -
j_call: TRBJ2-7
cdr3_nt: TGTGCCAGCATCCGAGACACCGGGCCGTCGTCCCAGCAGTACTTC
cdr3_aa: CASIRDTGPSSQQYF

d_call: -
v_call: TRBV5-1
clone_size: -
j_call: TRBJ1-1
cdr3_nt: TGCGCCAGCAGCCCGGACCCGAACACTGAAGCTTTCTTT
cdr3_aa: CASSPDPNTEAFF

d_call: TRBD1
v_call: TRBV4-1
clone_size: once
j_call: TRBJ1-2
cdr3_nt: TGCGCCAGCAGCCAAACCAGAGGGGGCTACTATGGCTACACCTTC
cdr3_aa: CASSQTRGGYYGYTF

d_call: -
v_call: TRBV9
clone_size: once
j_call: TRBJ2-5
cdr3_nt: TGTACCAGCAGCGTTTTGGACGGAGTTGAGACCCAGTACTTC
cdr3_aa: CTSSVLDGVETQYF

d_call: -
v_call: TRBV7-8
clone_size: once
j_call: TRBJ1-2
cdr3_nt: TGTGCCAGCAGCTTATACCGGGTCCTGAAGAGGGATGGATATGGCTACACCTTC
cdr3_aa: CASSLYRVLKRDGYGYTF